Listed below are T cell receptor beta chains from one sample, sequenced in a study of blood T cell repertoires in COVID-19. Generated by immunoSEQ multiplex PCR, the TCRdb table keeps only in-frame clones and is missing some. The profile shows 210,000 or so clones, about nine tenths of them singletons. The sequencing input was peripheral blood. These TCRs come from a man aged 45-65 years with acute or convalescent COVID-19. CDR3s include the opening cysteine and the closing phenylalanine or tryptophan. The order of the fields is clone size, V gene, CDR3 length, D gene, J gene, CDR3 protein, CDR3 DNA. A D gene is named only where the DNA matches it firmly. Size values are once, few and many counts, or a class for expanded clones, and some rows have none.

.	TRBV19	17	TRBD1	TRBJ1-2	CASTTGTGSRWGYGYTF	TGTGCCAGTACCACCGGGACAGGGTCCCGGTGGGGCTATGGCTACACCTTC
.	TRBV3-1/TRBV3-2	19	TRBD2	TRBJ2-5	CASSHPIRGLAGQQETQYF	TGTGCCAGCAGCCACCCCATACGGGGACTAGCGGGTCAACAAGAGACCCAGTACTTC
.	TRBV30	14	TRBD2	TRBJ2-3	CAWRAGGRTDTQYF	TGTGCCTGGAGGGCGGGGGGACGCACAGATACGCAGTATTTT
.	TRBV11-1	13	TRBD1	TRBJ2-7	CASTGQGYLEQYF	TGTGCCAGCACGGGACAGGGTTACCTCGAGCAGTACTTC
once	TRBV30	14	.	TRBJ1-5	CAWSPPGVGRTQHF	TGTGCCTGGAGCCCTCCCGGGGTGGGAAGGACCCAGCATTTT
few	TRBV7-6	15	TRBD1	TRBJ2-2	CASLQGAIGTGELFF	TGTGCCAGCTTACAGGGGGCTATAGGTACCGGGGAGCTGTTTTTT
.	TRBV4-1	14	TRBD1	TRBJ1-5	CASSQMTGLGPQHF	TGCGCCAGCAGCCAAATGACAGGGCTGGGGCCCCAGCATTTT
.	TRBV15	13	.	TRBJ1-2	CATSSHHGYGYTF	TGTGCCACCAGCAGCCACCACGGCTATGGCTACACCTTC
.	TRBV25-1	13	.	TRBJ1-5	CASSERGEQPQHF	TGTGCCAGCAGTGAAAGGGGTGAGCAGCCCCAGCATTTT
few	TRBV18	13	.	TRBJ1-1	CASSGRLGTEAFF	TGTGCCAGCTCGGGCAGGCTTGGCACTGAAGCTTTCTTT
.	TRBV7-3	14	.	TRBJ2-7	CASSLAGSSYEQYF	TGTGCCAGCAGCTTAGCGGGGTCCTCCTACGAGCAGTACTTC
once	TRBV9	13	.	TRBJ1-1	CASSPPSDTEAFF	TGTGCCAGCAGCCCCCCTAGCGACACTGAAGCTTTCTTT
.	TRBV5-1	15	.	TRBJ2-5	CASSLVKGIKETQYF	TGCGCCAGCAGCTTGGTGAAGGGGATCAAAGAGACCCAGTACTTC
.	TRBV9	16	.	TRBJ1-1	CASSPHYEAGGTEAFF	TGTGCCAGCAGCCCACATTACGAGGCGGGTGGCACTGAAGCTTTCTTT
.	TRBV5-1	14	.	TRBJ2-7	CASGSRDLGYEQYF	TGCGCCAGCGGCTCGCGGGACTTAGGCTACGAGCAGTACTTC
.	TRBV29-1	14	TRBD1	TRBJ2-3	CSVEVQTGTDTQYF	TGCAGCGTTGAAGTTCAGACAGGGACAGATACGCAGTATTTT
.	TRBV19	13	.	TRBJ1-2	CASSRQAIYGYTF	TGTGCCAGTAGCAGACAGGCCATCTATGGCTACACCTTC
.	TRBV10-1	13	TRBD1	TRBJ1-1	CATRQGMNTEAFF	TGCGCCACCCGACAGGGGATGAACACTGAAGCTTTCTTT
.	TRBV7-9	15	.	TRBJ2-5	CASSLGGPPGETQYF	TGTGCCAGCAGCTTAGGGGGGCCCCCGGGAGAGACCCAGTACTTC
.	TRBV10-2	12	.	TRBJ1-1	CASSDMNTEAFF	TGCGCCAGCAGTGACATGAACACTGAAGCTTTCTTT
.	TRBV7-8	16	TRBD1	TRBJ2-7	CASSLVSATGGYEQYF	TGTGCCAGCAGCTTAGTTTCAGCGACAGGGGGCTACGAGCAGTACTTC
once	TRBV7-8	13	.	TRBJ2-3	CASSLGQTDTQYF	TGTGCCAGCAGCTTGGGCCAAACAGATACGCAGTATTTT
.	TRBV6-5	13	TRBD1	TRBJ1-4	CASKQGANEKLFF	TGTGCCAGCAAACAGGGGGCTAATGAAAAACTGTTTTTT
.	TRBV7-2	14	.	TRBJ1-1	CASSLVAVNTEAFF	TGTGCCAGCAGCTTAGTGGCAGTGAACACTGAAGCTTTCTTT
.	TRBV3-1/TRBV3-2	14	.	TRBJ1-3	CASSQATGGNTIYF	TGTGCCAGCAGCCAAGCAACAGGGGGAAACACCATATATTTT
.	TRBV18	14	.	TRBJ1-4	CASSPAEFGEKLFF	TGTGCCAGCTCACCAGCGGAATTCGGGGAAAAACTGTTTTTT
.	TRBV19	14	.	TRBJ1-5	CASSARYSNQPQHF	TGTGCCAGTAGTGCCCGGTATAGCAATCAGCCCCAGCATTTT
.	TRBV25-1	14	TRBD1	TRBJ1-1	CASSEQGGNTEAFF	TGTGCCAGCAGTGAACAGGGGGGGAACACTGAAGCTTTCTTT
.	TRBV5-4	14	.	TRBJ2-5	CASSNLDRQETQYF	TGTGCCAGCAGCAACCTTGACAGACAAGAGACCCAGTACTTC
few	TRBV19	16	TRBD1	TRBJ1-1	CASSIKTGAAGTEAFF	TGTGCCAGTAGTATAAAGACAGGGGCCGCGGGCACTGAAGCTTTCTTT
.	TRBV3-1/TRBV3-2	14	TRBD1	TRBJ2-1	CASSRDRSYNEQFF	TGTGCCAGCAGCCGGGACAGATCCTACAATGAGCAGTTCTTC
.	TRBV6-5	13	.	TRBJ1-5	CASRTESNQPQHF	TGTGCCAGCCGGACTGAGAGCAATCAGCCCCAGCATTTT
few	TRBV15	13	.	TRBJ1-2	CATSRVRYNGYTF	TGTGCCACCAGCAGAGTGCGGTATAATGGCTACACCTTC